A few counts support the clone carrying this TCR beta chain. The antigen remains unidentified. The data were obtained in a study of shared clonotypes between healthy human individuals. For the study at large: Each donor's CD8 memory used one plate, CD8 naive two, each CD4 subset three.

It was around 220 ng DNA, 28,000 or so T cell genomes, that sorted-subset replicate PCRs used. Original methodology: In the immunoSEQ data, sequences were junction-only and lacked quality scores, so filtering differed. Sequencing used immunoSEQ multiplex PCR; TCRdb keeps in-frame clones, though not all of them. V and J calls and clone size are those listed in that table; D and trimming were worked out from the DNA. Found here are hundreds of thousands of clones, 74% of them singletons; the top ten hold approximately 1.8%. CDR1 is SGHAT and CDR2 is FQNNGV in the germline V gene. Unmatched junction bases numbered 11, after V lost 3 bases and J lost 5 bases. CDR3 length: 16 residues. General study points: Memory subsets generally showed lower estimated richness than naive subsets.

The TCR originated in a woman aged 25 to 45 in good health. Sequenced material: memory CD4+ T cells sorted from blood. Subset reported: CD45RA-negative fraction. This chain links TRBV11-2 with TRBJ2-7; 9 nucleotides match TRBD2. CDR3 DNA sequence: TGTGCCAGCAGCTTTGGTGGGACTAGCTTGGGCAACGAGCAGTACTTC. Its translation is CASSFGGTSLGNEQYF. Together with reference TRBV11-2 and TRBJ2-7, the CDR3 gives the full variable domain: EAGVAQSPRYKIIEKRQSVAFWCNPISGHATLYWYQQILGQGPKLLIQFQNNGVVDDSQLPKDRFSAERLKGVDSTLKIQPAKLEDSAVYLCASSFGGTSLGNEQYFGPGTRLTVT.